Described below is a single T cell receptor beta chain sequence and its context. CDR3 size: 16 residues. The trim removed 3 bases at V and 2 bases at J, leaving 9 bases unmatched. Germline V gene data show CDR1 as GTSNPN and CDR2 as SVGIG (reference sequence). These data are taken from a study of shared T cell receptors in the human thymus. TCRdb keeps only in-frame clones here, not all; method: immunoSEQ multiplex PCR. The data show about 610,000 clones, with over 75% seen just once and approximately 0.011% held by the top ten. This same sample was also taken into another study, of human thymus T cells.

The chain uses TRBV30 and TRBJ2-2, with 7 bases aligning to TRBD1. Sequencing used thymocytes. This sequence was found in a boy less than two years old with a congenital heart defect. CDR3 residues: CAWRAPGQTNTGELFF. The DNA for the CDR3 is TGTGCCTGGAGAGCTCCGGGACAGACCAACACCGGGGAGCTGTTTTTT.